This T cell receptor beta chain was identified during a study of CD8 T cells in Susac syndrome. Study-level results: As the study acknowledged, the number of individuals who were part of its TCR sequencing and HLA analysis was relatively small.

On this clonotype itself: As yet, its antigen is unknown.

TCR beta was sequenced from blood CD8+ and CD4+ T cells. Both CD4+ and CD8+ T cells were negatively isolated, and TEMRA cells underwent FACS enrichment. Germline CDR1 reads KGHDR; CDR2 reads SFDVKD. V lost 2 bases and J lost 0; bases outside the gene matches: 5. This CDR3 has 17 amino acids. Roughly 0.45 to 1 ug RNA was reverse transcribed with random hexamers. TCRdb re-derived calls from the immunoSEQ multiplex PCR reads in MiXCR, one entry per CDR3 protein. The sample lists a few hundred thousand distinct CDR3 sequences; 92% were seen once. The rearrangement joins TRBV24-1 to TRBJ2-2; 7 positions agree with TRBD1. Sequenced sample: CD8+ T cells from PBMCs. This TCR came from a human donor with multiple sclerosis. This chain's CDR3 is CATSDYPDRANTGELFF. The DNA of the CDR3 is TGTGCCACCAGTGATTATCCCGACAGGGCGAACACCGGGGAGCTGTTTTTT.